The sequence of this TCR beta chain was determined in a study of blood T cell repertoires in COVID-19. V lost 1 base to trimming and J lost 8 bases; unmatched junction nucleotides: 10. CDR3 length: 15 amino acids. Germline lookup yields CDR1 KGHSH and CDR2 LQKENI. The table came from immunoSEQ multiplex PCR; TCRdb's copy has only in-frame clones and leaves some out. The sample lists approximately 21,000 clones, 86% occurring once. The chain recombines TRBV18 with TRBJ1-2; TRBD1 aligns across 7 bases. Sequenced sample: peripheral blood. The TCR comes from a woman aged 80 or over with active or convalescent COVID-19. Here the CDR3 reads CASSPQEGQKSGYTF. The CDR3 nucleotides are TGTGCCAGCTCACCACAGGAGGGACAGAAATCAGGCTACACCTTC.